This TCR beta chain was obtained from a study of T cell responses to AZD1222 COVID-19 vaccine. The study's findings and limits: Spike-wide vaccine-associated CD4 TCRs dominated at 160-218 and 743-854. The study identified only 6 or 7 AZD1222 recipients as seropositive at baseline.

This CDR3 has 14 amino acids. Trimming took 0 bases from V and 0 from J, leaving 6 bases between them. Germline-derived CDR1 and CDR2 are MNHEY and SVGEGT. This clone was recorded a few times. Its antigen is not identified. The method was immunoSEQ multiplex PCR; TCRdb's version includes in-frame clones alone and lacks a portion of them. The sample carries about 110,000 clones, around 90% recorded once. The rearrangement links TRBV6-2 or TRBV6-3 to TRBJ2-7; no clear D. The clonotype comes from an adult in good health. The sequencing used peripheral blood, collected on day 0 of MenACWY control vaccination. CDR3 nucleotide sequence: TGTGCCAGCAGTTACTCGACCAGCTCCTACGAGCAGTACTTC. Translating gives CASSYSTSSYEQYF.